The clone carrying this T cell receptor (beta chain) turned up a few times. Its matching antigen is unknown. This CDR3 contains 14 residues. The V end lost 2 bases, the J end lost 3 bases, and 9 bases lay between the germline ends. From germline, CDR1 is SGHTA and CDR2 FQGTGA. Purity exceeding 95% was reached by all sorted populations. This entry is derived from a study of beta chain features in type 1 diabetes. Study-level results: TCRB repertoires of naive, central memory and Treg cells appeared more similar among patients than among healthy donors. Insertions were fewer and deletions more numerous at VDJ junctions in type 1 diabetes patients.

Expressed TCRB transcripts were sequenced, since all the RNA that had been isolated was reverse transcribed. The table came from immunoSEQ multiplex PCR; TCRdb's copy has only in-frame clones and leaves some out. The table shows around 500,000 clones, with 30% occurring only once. This sequence originates from a man between 18 and 35 years old in good health. The chain is built from TRBV7-3 and TRBJ2-3; D might be TRBD1 or TRBD2, each matching 6 bases. Sequencing was carried out using naive CD4+ T cells from blood. DNA of the CDR3: TGTGCCAGCAGCTTAGGGGGGCAGACAGATACGCAGTATTTT. The encoded protein is CASSLGGQTDTQYF. The entire variable domain, with the rest obtained from reference TRBV7-3 and TRBJ2-3, is as follows: GAGVSQTPSNKVTEKGKYVELRCDPISGHTALYWYRQSLGQGPEFLIYFQGTGAADDSGLPNDRFFAVRPEGSVSTLKIQRTERGDSAVYLCASSLGGQTDTQYFGPGTRLTVL.